This paragraph covers one TCR beta chain sequence. The antigen remains undetermined. This sample stems from a study of T cell responses to AZD1222 COVID-19 vaccine. Whole-study results and caveats: It was only a handful of AZD1222 recipients who were seropositive at baseline. Most donors were white British, females outnumbered males, and clonal diversity was possibly underestimated. Spike-specific TCR breadth rose after two AZD1222 doses, and depth rose as well. Only after the peak T cell response were repertoires sampled.

The CDR3 spans 17 residues. Germline V CDR1 and CDR2: SGHNT, YYREEE (reference sequence). V lost 4 bases and J lost 5; bases outside the gene matches: 14. TCRdb's copy holds only in-frame clones and misses some; the assay was immunoSEQ multiplex PCR. The profile shows approximately 120,000 clones, approximately 85% of them singletons. This receptor was obtained from an adult who received the AZD1222 COVID-19 vaccine. Sequencing was performed on peripheral blood, taken 28 days after the second AZD1222 dose. V usage is TRBV5-4 and J usage is TRBJ2-1, with 8 bases aligning to TRBD2. The CDR3 bases are TGTGCCAGCAGCCGGGGGGCCGGGACTAGTTTTGACAATGAGCAGTTCTTC. Amino acid sequence: CASSRGAGTSFDNEQFF.